Presented here are 27 T cell receptor beta chains from one specimen sequenced in a study of T cells in Graves' hyperthyroidism and ophthalmopathy. From RNA transcripts, TCR beta CDR3 regions were amplified. A first-round RT-PCR of the TCR CDR3 used the HTBI primer set. TCRdb ran MiXCR on the multiplex PCR reads and lists one entry per CDR3 protein. The data contain 500,000 to 600,000 distinct CDR3 sequences, approximately 44% of them seen just once; the ten biggest clones take up over 15%. Sequenced input: peripheral blood or thyroid tissue (not recorded which). Receptor source: an adult woman with Graves' disease, either hyperthyroidism or ophthalmopathy (not recorded which).

The chain uses TRBV5-1 and TRBJ1-1; maybe TRBD1 (6 bases). Looked up from germline, CDR1 is SGHRS and CDR2 is YFSETQ. The CDR3 loop spans 14 amino acids. V was pared by 2 bases and J by 8 bases, with 16 bases between. The CDR3 loop is CASSFRDQGTEAFF. The CDR3 region has the DNA TGCGCCAGCAGCTTCAGGGATCAGGGGACCGAAGCTTTCTTT.

The chain combines TRBV12-3 or TRBV12-4 with TRBJ1-2; D call uncertain. The CDR3 runs to 14 residues. Trimming shortened V by 5 bases and J by 4 bases, and 14 bases separated the two germline ends. The CDR3 protein is CASSIGGRGYGYTF. Written as DNA, the CDR3 is TGTGCCAGCAGTATCGGAGGACGGGGCTATGGCTACACCTTC.

The chain uses TRBV7-6 and TRBJ1-1; TRBD1 is a possible D gene (6 bases). Germline loops: CDR1 SGHVS, CDR2 FNYEAQ. This CDR3 has 16 residues. The V end was cut by 0 bases, the J end by 3 bases, with 14 bases between. CDR3 loop: CASSLAPRRGDTEAFF. The DNA for the CDR3 is TGTGCCAGCAGCTTAGCCCCCCGCAGGGGAGACACTGAAGCTTTCTTT.

Ten or more counts support this clonotype. The genes are TRBV9 and TRBJ1-1; D is uncertain. Trimming removed 0 bases from V and 10 bases from J, with 10 bases in between. This CDR3 is built from 12 residues. Germline lookup yields CDR1 SGDLS and CDR2 YYNGEE. The CDR3 nucleotides are TGTGCCAGCAGCGTAGAGAAAGGGAGAGCTTTCTTT. It encodes CASSVEKGRAFF.

The rearrangement joins TRBV28 to TRBJ2-2, with 14 bases fitting TRBD2. V was pared by 7 bases and J by 2 bases, with 15 bases of the junction left unmatched. Germline loops: CDR1 MDHEN, CDR2 SYDVKM. The CDR3 spans 20 residues. CDR3 residues: CASIPPRGLAGEFNTGELFF. The CDR3 bases are TGTGCCAGCATCCCCCCCCGGGGACTAGCGGGAGAGTTTAACACCGGGGAGCTGTTTTTT.

This clonotype has ten or more counts. The CDR3 nucleotides read TGTGCCACCAGTGATTTACCCGGCGACTACACCTTC. This sequence encodes CATSDLPGDYTF. This chain links TRBV24-1 with TRBJ1-2, with D uncertain. This CDR3 has 12 residues. Trimming took 1 base from V and 10 from J, leaving 9 bases between them. The germline V gene encodes CDR1 KGHDR and CDR2 SFDVKD.

This clonotype was seen more than once but under ten times. This sequence may be a read error, since a much larger clone differs from it by one base. The genes are TRBV9 and TRBJ2-5; TRBD2 might be the D (5 bases). CDR1 is SGDLS, CDR2 YYNGEE, per germline. The CDR3 runs 14 residues. Here the CDR3 reads CAGSVAPGQETQYF. As DNA, the CDR3 is TGTGCCGGCAGCGTAGCTCCGGGACAAGAGACCCAGTACTTC.

This clonotype was counted many times. V is TRBV14 and J is TRBJ1-1; 7 bases are shared with TRBD1. Unmatched junction bases numbered 9, after V lost 3 bases and J lost 2 bases. This CDR3 contains 16 residues. Germline values: CDR1 SGHDN, CDR2 FVKESK. CDR3 residues: CASSQGTAGLNTEAFF. CDR3 coding DNA: TGTGCCAGCAGCCAGGGGACAGCGGGGCTAAACACTGAAGCTTTCTTT.

The rearrangement joins TRBV9 to TRBJ1-2, with D maybe TRBD1 (6 bases). Per germline, CDR1 SGDLS and CDR2 YYNGEE. The CDR3 totals 14 residues. Trimming took 0 bases from V and 3 from J, leaving 9 bases between them. In DNA, the CDR3 is TGTGCCAGCAGCGTAGCAGGGGATGACTATGGCTACACCTTC. Translated, it gives CASSVAGDDYGYTF.

Ten or more counts support this clonotype. The chain combines TRBV3-1 with TRBJ1-2, with D possibly being TRBD1 (5 bases). Germline V gene lookup returns CDR1 LGHDT and CDR2 YNNKEL (reference sequence). Trimming pared 3 bases from V and 6 bases from J, leaving 11 bases between. The CDR3 has 13 amino acids. CDR3 in amino acids: CASSHTDTDGYTF. The CDR3 nucleotides are TGTGCCAGCAGCCACACGGACACGGATGGCTACACCTTC.

The chain uses TRBV7-2 and TRBJ2-2, with 14 bases lining up with TRBD2. The CDR3 runs 19 residues. Germline CDR1 reads SGHTA; CDR2 reads FQGNSA. V dropped 5 bases and J dropped 0; count of bases not matched to a gene: 8. Here the CDR3 reads CASSQEGLAGAPNTGELFF. CDR3 DNA: TGTGCCAGCAGCCAAGAGGGACTAGCGGGAGCCCCGAACACCGGGGAGCTGTTTTTT.

This clonotype was seen many times. The rearrangement joins TRBV7-8 to TRBJ2-7, with D perhaps TRBD1 (6 bases). The CDR3 loop spans 14 amino acids. Germline CDR1 SGHVS, CDR2 FQNEAQ. V gave up 5 bases and J gave up 6 bases, with 17 bases separating them. This CDR3 is CASSQGPLVFEQYF. CDR3 bases: TGTGCCAGCAGCCAGGGGCCCCTAGTATTCGAGCAGTACTTC.

This sequence joins TRBV19 and TRBJ2-3; 13 bases are a match to TRBD2. The CDR3 length is 17 residues. Germline values: CDR1 LNHDA, CDR2 SQIVND (reference sequence). The V and J ends lost 5 bases and 5 bases, in that order; junction bases with no gene match: 10. The CDR3 bases are TGTGCCAGTAGTGGACCGGGACTAGCGGGATTGGTAGATACGCAGTATTTT. Amino acid sequence: CASSGPGLAGLVDTQYF. The entire variable domain, with the rest obtained from reference TRBV19 and TRBJ2-3, is as follows: DGGITQSPKYLFRKEGQNVTLSCEQNLNHDAMYWYRQDPGQGLRLIYYSQIVNDFQKGDIAEGYSVSREKKESFPLTVTSAQKNPTAFYLCASSGPGLAGLVDTQYFGPGTRLTVL.

This clonotype was found many times. The chain joins TRBV3-1 to TRBJ2-7, with 7 bases identical to TRBD1. The V and J ends lost 6 bases and 5 bases, in that order; junction bases with no gene match: 7. The CDR3 has 13 residues. Germline-derived CDR1 and CDR2 are LGHDT and YNNKEL (reference sequence). CDR3 DNA: TGTGCCAGCAGTCCCACAGGGGCCCACGAGCAGTACTTC. It codes for CASSPTGAHEQYF.

The V and J genes are TRBV6-6 and TRBJ2-5; TRBD1 or TRBD2 may be the D gene (5 bases each). The CDR3 sequence is 16 residues long. V dropped 2 bases and J dropped 5 bases, with 18 bases sitting between them. Germline V lookup: CDR1 MNHNY, CDR2 SVGAGI (reference sequence). DNA for the CDR3: TGTGCCAGCAGTTACCCCCTATGGGGACCGTGGGAGACCCAGTACTTC. This gives the protein CASSYPLWGPWETQYF.

The chain carries TRBV10-3 and TRBJ2-5; the match to TRBD2 covers 10 bases. Trimming removed 6 bases from V and 3 bases from J; junction bases left unmatched: 13. The CDR3 spans 17 residues. Germline V gene data show CDR1 as ENHRY and CDR2 as SYGVKD. CDR3 sequence reads: CAISETHSGGMEETQYF. The CDR3 bases are TGTGCCATCAGCGAGACCCATAGCGGGGGGATGGAAGAGACCCAGTACTTC.

In its sample, this clonotype was seen many times. The chain uses TRBV12-3 or TRBV12-4 and TRBJ1-6; D is perhaps TRBD1 (5 bases). The V end was cut by 1 base, the J end by 14 bases, with 15 bases between. This CDR3 region has 14 residues. CDR3 residues: CASSLGSFGGALHF. The CDR3 DNA reads TGTGCCAGCAGTTTAGGCTCCTTCGGGGGAGCCCTCCACTTT.

This clonotype was recorded at least ten times. This chain joins TRBV5-1 and TRBJ2-5; D perhaps matches TRBD2 (6 bases). V was trimmed by 0 bases and J by 9 bases, leaving 15 bases between them. The CDR3 covers 14 residues. Germline V CDR1 and CDR2: SGHRS, YFSETQ. CDR3 sequence: CASSLEMPGEAQYF. CDR3 sequence (DNA): TGCGCCAGCAGCTTGGAAATGCCGGGAGAAGCCCAGTACTTC.

The chain carries TRBV11-2 and TRBJ1-1, with D possibly being TRBD1 (5 bases). CDR3 length equals 13 residues. The V and J ends lost 5 bases and 8 bases respectively, with 15 bases between them. Per the germline V gene, CDR1 is SGHAT and CDR2 is FQNNGV. CDR3 in DNA: TGTGCCAGCAGCCCGGGTTGGGGGTTGGAAGCTTTCTTT. It specifies CASSPGWGLEAFF.

Notes on this clonotype: The DNA is omitted, as the CDR3 cannot be located on it reliably, and the CDR3 follows TCRdb's listing. This chain uses TRBV29-1 with TRBJ1-5; TRBD1 is the table's D call, not checked against the DNA. The CDR3 has 21 amino acids, counting both end residues. Germline V CDR1 and CDR2: SQVTM, ANQGSEA. CDR3 sequence: CSVRRWRRNYGYTFGSGPQHF.

The chain couples TRBV7-9 to TRBJ1-1, with a possible D match to TRBD1 (5 bases). Germline CDR1 reads SEHNR; CDR2 reads FQNEAQ (reference sequence). The CDR3 totals 17 residues. Deletions cut 3 bases from V and 0 bases from J, with 17 bases between. Here the CDR3 DNA reads TGTGCCAGCAGCTTCAGAACACAGGCCTTCGTGAACACTGAAGCTTTCTTT. Translating it yields CASSFRTQAFVNTEAFF.

Regarding this clonotype: One end of the junction varies from germline; a read error may be responsible. CDR3 region: CASSNGGDTGANVLTF. In DNA, the CDR3 is TGTGCCAGCAGCAACGGGGGGGACACTGGTGCCAACGTCCTGACTTTC. The chain is built from TRBV10-3 and TRBJ2-6; TRBD2 matches at 8 bases. The CDR3 contains 16 residues. Looked up from germline, CDR1 is ENHRY and CDR2 is SYGVKD.

The genes are TRBV2 and TRBJ2-7, with 7 positions matching TRBD2. The CDR3 extends over 14 amino acids. The junction had 7 bases not matched to a gene; V was cut back by 5 bases and J by 3 bases. Per germline, CDR1 SNHLY and CDR2 FYNNEI. CDR3 in DNA: TGTGCCAGCAGTTGGGGCACGGGGGGCTACGAGCAGTACTTC. This gives the protein CASSWGTGGYEQYF.

The chain has TRBV7-9 and TRBJ1-2; TRBD1 is a possible D gene (5 bases). The ends were cut back, 5 bases at V and 7 bases at J, with 11 bases in the middle. This CDR3 contains 12 residues. CDR1 SEHNR and CDR2 FQNEAQ come from the germline V gene (reference sequence). The CDR3 bases are TGTGCCAGCAGCAACCAGGGTTCTGGCTACACCTTC. Its protein is CASSNQGSGYTF.

The gene calls are TRBV15 and TRBJ1-6; a possible D gene is TRBD1 (6 bases). Between the trimmed V and J ends, which lost 0 bases and 10 bases, there was a span of 13 bases. The CDR3 runs 15 residues. The germline CDR1 and CDR2 sequences are LNHNV and YYDKDF (reference sequence). CDR3: CATSRDRGVGSPLHF. CDR3 DNA sequence: TGTGCCACCAGCAGAGATAGGGGGGTAGGGTCACCCCTCCACTTT.

V and J are TRBV30 and TRBJ1-1; D uncertain. This CDR3 comprises 13 residues. Germline loops: CDR1 GTSNPN, CDR2 SVGIG (reference sequence). The CDR3 spells CAARIFSNTEAFF. CDR3 DNA: TGTGCGGCTCGGATCTTCTCGAACACTGAAGCTTTCTTT.

Ten or more counts support this clonotype. The chain recombines TRBV11-2 with TRBJ1-4, with 7 bases lining up with TRBD1. The V gene's germline CDR1 is SGHAT and CDR2 FQNNGV. This CDR3 is built from 14 residues. J was trimmed by 4 bases and V by 5 bases; bases with no gene match: 4. The CDR3 reads CASSPHRGNEKLFF. In DNA form, the CDR3 reads TGTGCCAGCAGCCCTCACAGGGGTAATGAAAAACTGTTTTTT.